The 19 T cell receptor beta chains in this list originate from one sample, sequenced in a study of Tregs in tolerant kidney transplant recipients. Mixed chimerism was transient after nonmyeloablative marrow transplants from related graft donors. Sequencing used immunoSEQ multiplex PCR; TCRdb keeps in-frame clones, though not all of them. Altogether approximately 82,000 clones are present, 80% to 95% being singletons, with the ten largest covering roughly 1.7%. Source: CD4+ T cells from blood (PBMCs), taken 12 months after the transplant. The source of these receptors is a human patient who received a combined kidney and bone marrow transplant. The graft donor may account for some of the T cells.

The chain employs TRBV28 and TRBJ2-1, with D perhaps matching TRBD1 (6 bases). The CDR3 extends over 14 amino acids. Germline lookup yields CDR1 MDHEN and CDR2 SYDVKM. Trimming cost V 6 bases and J 0 bases, with 9 bases left between them. The CDR3: CASRPTGSYNEQFF. The CDR3, as DNA: TGTGCCAGCAGACCGACAGGCTCCTACAATGAGCAGTTCTTC.

V and J are TRBV14 and TRBJ1-1; weak D call: TRBD1 (5 bases). The germline V gene encodes CDR1 SGHDN and CDR2 FVKESK. This CDR3 comprises 15 residues. V shed 0 bases and J shed 5 bases, with 13 bases lying between them. The CDR3 reads CASSQERGGMTEAFF. Here the CDR3 DNA reads TGTGCCAGCAGCCAAGAGAGGGGAGGGATGACTGAAGCTTTCTTT.

V and J are TRBV19 and TRBJ1-2; TRBD1 matches 8 bases. Losses at the gene ends were 3 bases for V and 4 bases for J; bases not matched to a gene: 7. The CDR3 spans 15 residues. The V gene's germline CDR1 is LNHDA and CDR2 SQIVND (reference sequence). Here the CDR3 DNA reads TGTGCCAGTAGTATTCTGACACAGGGGGGCTATGGCTACACCTTC. Its translation is CASSILTQGGYGYTF.

This chain links TRBV28 with TRBJ2-7, with D possibly being TRBD1 (6 bases). CDR1 and CDR2 from the germline V gene are MDHEN and SYDVKM. V was clipped by 8 bases and J by 2 bases, with 13 bases between them. The CDR3 is made up of 13 amino acids. CDR3 amino acids: CASRRTAPYEQYF. Written as DNA, the CDR3 is TGTGCCAGCCGGCGGACAGCACCCTACGAGCAGTACTTC.

The chain combines TRBV15 with TRBJ2-1; tentative D call: TRBD2 (5 bases). Germline CDR1 reads LNHNV; CDR2 reads YYDKDF (reference sequence). V was cut by 0 bases and J by 13 bases, with 16 bases left in between. This CDR3 region has 14 residues. The CDR3 here is CATSRDRPAEAQFF. Here the CDR3 DNA reads TGTGCCACCAGCAGAGATCGGCCAGCGGAAGCTCAGTTCTTC.

The chain links TRBV4-3 to TRBJ2-3, with TRBD2 matching over 10 bases. The V and J ends lost 1 base and 6 bases, in that order; junction bases with no gene match: 7. Germline V CDR1 and CDR2: LGHNA, YSLEER. The CDR3 spans 16 residues. In DNA form, the CDR3 reads TGCGCCAGCAGCCAAGTGGAGAGCGGGGGGGCCGATACGCAGTATTTT. This translates into CASSQVESGGADTQYF.

This chain links TRBV7-3 with TRBJ2-2; the match to TRBD2 covers 14 bases. The J segment lost 6 bases and the V segment lost 5 bases, leaving 5 bases of the junction unmatched. Germline values: CDR1 SGHTA, CDR2 FQGTGA. The CDR3 has 16 residues. The CDR3 DNA sequence: TGTGCCAGCAGCCAGGGACTAGCGGGAGTGGCCGGGGAGCTGTTTTTT. As protein: CASSQGLAGVAGELFF.

The gene calls are TRBV18 and TRBJ2-7; 10 positions agree with TRBD1. Per the germline V gene, CDR1 is KGHSH and CDR2 is LQKENI. J gave up 7 bases and V 1 base, and 4 bases lay outside the gene matches. This CDR3 comprises 14 residues. The CDR3 here is CASSPLRTGGEQYF. As DNA, the CDR3 is TGTGCCAGCTCACCACTCCGGACAGGGGGTGAGCAGTACTTC.

The gene calls are TRBV2 and TRBJ2-7, with TRBD1 matching 10 bases. Trimming at V came to 6 bases and at J to 2 bases, leaving 16 bases not matched to a gene. This CDR3 has 18 amino acids. Germline V CDR1 and CDR2: SNHLY, FYNNEI. The CDR3 coding sequence is TGTGCCAGCAGAGCGCCGGGACAGGGGCGCGTCCTTCCCTACGAGCAGTACTTC. Translation: CASRAPGQGRVLPYEQYF.

The V and J genes are TRBV28 and TRBJ1-1, with a possible D match to TRBD1 (5 bases). The germline V gene has CDR1 MDHEN and CDR2 SYDVKM. The CDR3 totals 14 residues. Trimming removed 7 bases from V and 2 bases from J, with 14 bases in between. CDR3 protein: CASKLGQPNTEAFF. Written as DNA, the CDR3 is TGTGCCAGCAAACTTGGACAACCCAACACTGAAGCTTTCTTT. The whole variable domain, filled in from reference TRBV28 and TRBJ1-1, reads DVKVTQSSRYLVKRTGEKVFLECVQDMDHENMFWYRQDPGLGLRLIYFSYDVKMKEKGDIPEGYSVSREKKERFSLILESASTNQTSMYLCASKLGQPNTEAFFGQGTRLTVV.

The chain carries TRBV2 and TRBJ1-4, with 9 bases identical to TRBD1. Germline values: CDR1 SNHLY, CDR2 FYNNEI. After removal of 8 bases from V and 8 bases from J, the junction contained 9 bases not matched to a gene. The CDR3 is made up of 14 amino acids. Written as DNA, the CDR3 is TGTGCCAGCCAAACCGGGACAGGGTTAGAAAAACTGTTTTTT. It yields the protein CASQTGTGLEKLFF.

This chain connects TRBV19 to TRBJ2-3, with D possibly TRBD2 on 6 matching bases. The V end lost 5 bases, the J end lost 4 bases, and 10 bases lay between the germline ends. Germline V CDR1 and CDR2: LNHDA, SQIVND (reference sequence). This CDR3 comprises 13 residues. CDR3 sequence reads: CASSEAGADTQYF. In nucleotides, the CDR3 is TGTGCCAGTAGTGAAGCGGGTGCAGATACGCAGTATTTT.

The gene calls are TRBV4-3 and TRBJ2-7, with D maybe TRBD2 (5 bases). The CDR3 is 15 amino acids. Deletions cut 1 base from V and 7 bases from J, with 17 bases between. CDR1 and CDR2 from the germline V gene are LGHNA and YSLEER. CDR3 loop: CASSQVFETNAEQYF. The DNA of the CDR3 is TGCGCCAGCAGCCAAGTATTCGAGACTAATGCGGAGCAGTACTTC.

The chain joins TRBV9 to TRBJ1-1; 7 bases map to TRBD1. J gave up 3 bases and V 5 bases, and 10 bases lay outside the gene matches. CDR3 length equals 15 residues. CDR1 SGDLS and CDR2 YYNGEE come from the germline V gene. The CDR3 DNA reads as TGTGCCAGCAGTATCGAGACAGGGCGCCACACTGAAGCTTTCTTT. Translating gives CASSIETGRHTEAFF.

The V and J genes are TRBV5-6 and TRBJ1-1; 7 bases fit TRBD1. The CDR3 runs 17 residues. From germline, CDR1 is SGHDT and CDR2 YYEEEE. After removal of 4 bases from V and 0 bases from J, the junction contained 12 bases not matched to a gene. CDR3 sequence (DNA): TGTGCCAGCAGCGAAACCGGGACAGTGACCTTGAACACTGAAGCTTTCTTT. Translating gives CASSETGTVTLNTEAFF.

The chain uses TRBV5-1 and TRBJ2-2; possibly TRBD2 for D (7 bases). The CDR3 covers 16 residues. In germline, CDR1 is SGHRS, CDR2 YFSETQ. Trimming removed 4 bases at V and 4 bases at J, with 17 bases between. CDR3 region: CASSLEPGGGTGELFF. In DNA, the CDR3 is TGCGCCAGCAGCCTCGAGCCGGGGGGCGGCACCGGGGAGCTGTTTTTT.

CDR3 coding DNA: TGCGCCAGCAGCCAAACCGGGACAGGAATGAACACTGAAGCTTTCTTT. Its translation is CASSQTGTGMNTEAFF. The J gene is TRBJ1-1, the V gene TRBV4-1, with TRBD1 matching 8 bases. Germline assignment: CDR1 MGHRA and CDR2 YSYEKL. Germline trimming cut 2 bases from V and 0 bases from J; bases unmatched to any gene: 5. The CDR3 contains 16 residues.

The CDR3 DNA reads as TGCGCCAGCAGCTTGGCGGGCACCGGGGAGCTGTTTTTT. It translates to CASSLAGTGELFF. J is TRBJ2-2 and V is TRBV5-1, with D unclear. This CDR3 has 13 amino acids. The V and J ends lost 0 bases and 4 bases respectively, with 4 bases between them. From germline, CDR1 is SGHRS and CDR2 YFSETQ.

The chain joins TRBV11-3 to TRBJ2-7, with 8 bases aligning to TRBD2. CDR1 is SGHNT and CDR2 is YENEEA in the germline V gene. With V trimmed by 5 bases and J by 2 bases, 8 bases remained unmatched. The CDR3 contains 15 residues. The CDR3 is CASSPPGREAYEQYF. The CDR3 DNA follows: TGTGCCAGCAGCCCGCCGGGGCGGGAGGCCTACGAGCAGTACTTC. Together with reference TRBV11-3 and TRBJ2-7, the CDR3 gives the full variable domain: EAGVVQSPRYKIIEKKQPVAFWCNPISGHNTLYWYLQNLGQGPELLIRYENEEAVDDSQLPKDRFSAERLKGVDSTLKIQPAELGDSAVYLCASSPPGREAYEQYFGPGTRLTVT.